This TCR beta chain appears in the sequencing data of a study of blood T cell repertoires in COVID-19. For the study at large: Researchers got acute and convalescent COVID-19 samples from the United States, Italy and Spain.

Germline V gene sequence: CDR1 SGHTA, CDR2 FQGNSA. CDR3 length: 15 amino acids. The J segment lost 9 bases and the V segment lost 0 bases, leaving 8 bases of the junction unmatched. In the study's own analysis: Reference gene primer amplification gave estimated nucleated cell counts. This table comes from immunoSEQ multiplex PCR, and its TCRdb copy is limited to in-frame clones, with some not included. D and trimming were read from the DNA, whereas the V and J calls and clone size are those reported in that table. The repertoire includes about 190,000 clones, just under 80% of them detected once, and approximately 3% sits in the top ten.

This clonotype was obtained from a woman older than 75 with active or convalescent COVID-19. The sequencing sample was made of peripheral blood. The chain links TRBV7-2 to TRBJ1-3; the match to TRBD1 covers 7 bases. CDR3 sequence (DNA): TGTGCCAGCAGCTTAGCGGAGGGGGCGAAAAGCACCATATATTTT. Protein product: CASSLAEGAKSTIYF.